Sequencing of this T cell receptor beta chain was carried out in a study of early T cells in non-severe SARS-CoV-2 infection. Study-wide context: The input, bulk RNA from unsorted whole blood, was sequenced, and chains were unpaired.

Trimming at V came to 6 bases and at J to 0 bases, leaving 3 bases not matched to a gene. The germline V gene encodes CDR1 DFQATT and CDR2 SNEGSKA (reference sequence). The CDR3 consists of 14 residues. Study conclusions and caveats: Comparison of clonotypes with VDJdb favored anti-spike CD8 responses while missing private and CD4 specificities.

This clonotype came up a few times. No antigen is known for it. Separate cDNA molecules each had unique molecular identifiers attached to them. TCRdb processed the 5' RACE reads anew with MiXCR; each CDR3 protein has one entry. The sample has 85,000 to 100,000 distinct CDR3 sequences; about 15% are singletons. The rearrangement joins TRBV20-1 to TRBJ2-1; 9 bases line up with TRBD2. Sample: whole blood, taken at baseline. This TCR was sampled from an adult who was a healthcare worker with PCR-confirmed SARS-CoV-2 infection or an uninfected control (not recorded which). The chain's CDR3 is CSAIAGVSYNEQFF. The CDR3 DNA reads as TGCAGTGCCATAGCGGGAGTCTCCTACAATGAGCAGTTCTTC.